The clone carrying this T cell receptor (beta chain) was seen at least ten times. Antigen specificity is unknown. V was shortened by 1 base and J by 0 bases, with 7 bases between the two germline ends. The germline V gene has CDR1 DFQATT and CDR2 SNEGSKA (reference sequence). The CDR3 spans 14 residues. The entry originates in a study of early T cells in non-severe SARS-CoV-2 infection. Study overall: Unpaired chains resulted from sequencing bulk RNA of unsorted whole blood.

In the library, individual cDNA molecules carried attached unique molecular identifiers. From the 5' RACE reads, TCRdb called clonotypes with MiXCR, one entry per CDR3 protein. The sample has some 50,000 distinct CDR3 sequences; roughly 5.4% are singletons. The study, taken as a whole, reports: Database matching using VDJdb favored anti-spike CD8 responses, with private and CD4 specificities left missing.

The clonotype originates from an adult who was a healthcare worker with PCR-confirmed SARS-CoV-2 infection or an uninfected control (not recorded which). The input for sequencing was whole blood, taken at baseline. This chain links TRBV20-1 with TRBJ1-5; possible D gene TRBD1, 5 bases. CDR3 sequence: CSARGQHSNQPQHF. CDR3 DNA: TGCAGTGCTAGAGGACAGCATAGCAATCAGCCCCAGCATTTT.